The clone carrying this T cell receptor beta chain was observed a handful of times. What it binds is not known. Documented time point: newly diagnosed GD, antithyroid drugs for less than 3 months. The TCR library was made from RNA that had been extracted from PBMCs in TRIzol. Patients hailed from an endocrinology department in Xi'an, China. This CDR3 has 16 amino acids. Germline assignment: CDR1 SGHDT and CDR2 YYEEEE. V was clipped by 0 bases and J by 4 bases, with 14 bases between them. This entry comes from a study of regulatory T cells in long-lasting Graves disease. With iRepertoire HTBI primers and Arm-PCR of CDR3 regions, TCR beta libraries were built. TCRdb reprocessed the multiplex PCR reads with MiXCR, giving one entry per CDR3 protein. This table holds fewer than 350,000 distinct CDR3 sequences, over 15% found once. Findings and limits, study-wide: Patients whose Graves' disease persisted exhibited lower TCR diversity than those newly diagnosed. TRBV28, TRBJ1-2 and TRBJ2-5 were favored in persistent disease. A greater number of public clonotypes (under 3,000) was shared by persistent patients than by new patients (approximately 1,000).

The rearrangement uses TRBV5-6 and TRBJ2-1; possibly TRBD2 for D (6 bases). This receptor was obtained from a female donor with Graves disease. The sample consisted of peripheral blood mononuclear cells (PBMCs), taken at new diagnosis, from a patient treated with antithyroid drugs. This chain's CDR3 is CASSLGWLRGYNEQFF. CDR3 in DNA: TGTGCCAGCAGCTTGGGATGGTTGCGGGGTTACAATGAGCAGTTCTTC. Based on the CDR3 plus reference TRBV5-6 and TRBJ2-1, the full variable domain is DAGVTQSPTHLIKTRGQQVTLRCSPKSGHDTVSWYQQALGQGPQFIFQYYEEEERQRGNFPDRFSGHQFPNYSSELNVNALLLGDSALYLCASSLGWLRGYNEQFFGPGTRLTVL.